These T cell receptor beta chains were read from a single sample in a study of beta chain features in type 1 diabetes. Repertoires were generated with immunoSEQ multiplex PCR, while TCRdb's copy carries only in-frame clones and drops some. The table includes more than 100,000 clones, 9% detected once. The sequencing sample was made of central memory CD4+ T cells from blood. These TCRs come from a man in his thirties or forties with type 1 diabetes. Both conserved end residues are trimmed from each CDR3. The D gene is left open where the match is weak.

CDR3,D,V
ASRAGQGNTEAF,TRBD1,TRBV2
ASSYSTGRHEQY,NA,TRBV6-6
ASSIGRGETQY,NA,TRBV19
ASSPGQGARSPLH,TRBD1,TRBV18
ASSGGQGNRYEQF,TRBD1,TRBV25-1
ASSGGYYKEQY,NA,TRBV2
ASFPPDRAGEQY,TRBD1,TRBV28
ASSSGQNQETQY,NA,TRBV28
ASSVGTSGGADNEQF,TRBD2,TRBV9
ASSRQGDQPQH,TRBD1,TRBV7-9
ASSPALGTGAGGYT,TRBD1,TRBV28
ASSPRTDSNQPQH,NA,TRBV7-3
ASSQDRVRGAF,TRBD1,TRBV11-2
ASTTGQGREAF,TRBD1,TRBV19
ASSSVLYEQY,NA,TRBV28
ASSVDEGTNTEAF,NA,TRBV9
ASTQLRESIDGYT,NA,TRBV6-5
ASSLLETQY,NA,TRBV6-1
ASSLDFYNEQF,NA,TRBV28
ASTAGNEQF,NA,TRBV28
ASSSDRDNEQF,NA,TRBV7-2
ASSTYRGGGAQY,NA,TRBV6-6
ASSTKPGQGFTGELF,TRBD1,TRBV7-9
AWSRGAVDTQY,NA,TRBV30
ASSQEGPGGYEQY,NA,TRBV4-1
ASTRGYSSNEQF,NA,TRBV11-2
ASSRDRVYNEQF,TRBD1,TRBV5-1
SPPSGGLSGANVLT,NA,TRBV29-1
ASASSGGAPDTQY,TRBD2,TRBV4-2
GGTSGETQY,TRBD2,TRBV20-1
ASSPGQNYGYT,NA,TRBV7-9
ASSLNAGTSTDTQY,NA,TRBV5-1
ASSTGLAGGTDTQY,TRBD2,TRBV5-4
ASVRDSGANVLT,NA,TRBV19
ASRRPGQGDEKLF,TRBD1,TRBV6-5
ASTTGGDMNTEAF,TRBD1,TRBV19
ASNMASTDTQY,NA,TRBV2
ASAQVINEKLF,NA,TRBV2
ASMVGQGRDTQY,NA,TRBV5-1
ASSLGGTGLTDTQY,TRBD1,TRBV5-1
ATQLTAGEGTQY,TRBD2,TRBV7-2
SLGGGEINEQF,NA,TRBV29-1
AWRQNTEAF,NA,TRBV30
ASTLGGGLSYEQY,NA,TRBV28